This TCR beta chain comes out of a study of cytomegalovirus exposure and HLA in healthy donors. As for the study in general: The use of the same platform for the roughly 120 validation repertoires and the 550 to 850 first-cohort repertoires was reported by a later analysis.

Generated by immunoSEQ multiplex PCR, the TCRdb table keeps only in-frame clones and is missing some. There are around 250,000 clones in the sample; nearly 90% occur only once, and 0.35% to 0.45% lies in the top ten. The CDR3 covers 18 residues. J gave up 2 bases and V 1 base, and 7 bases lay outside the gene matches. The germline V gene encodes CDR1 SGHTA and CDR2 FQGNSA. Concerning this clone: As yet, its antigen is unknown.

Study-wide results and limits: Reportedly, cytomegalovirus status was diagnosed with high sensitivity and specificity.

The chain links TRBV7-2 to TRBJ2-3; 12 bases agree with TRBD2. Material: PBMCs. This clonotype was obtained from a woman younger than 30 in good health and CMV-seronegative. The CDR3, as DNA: TGTGCCAGCAGCTTAGTGACTAGCGGGGGATCCGCCACAGATACGCAGTATTTT. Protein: CASSLVTSGGSATDTQYF.